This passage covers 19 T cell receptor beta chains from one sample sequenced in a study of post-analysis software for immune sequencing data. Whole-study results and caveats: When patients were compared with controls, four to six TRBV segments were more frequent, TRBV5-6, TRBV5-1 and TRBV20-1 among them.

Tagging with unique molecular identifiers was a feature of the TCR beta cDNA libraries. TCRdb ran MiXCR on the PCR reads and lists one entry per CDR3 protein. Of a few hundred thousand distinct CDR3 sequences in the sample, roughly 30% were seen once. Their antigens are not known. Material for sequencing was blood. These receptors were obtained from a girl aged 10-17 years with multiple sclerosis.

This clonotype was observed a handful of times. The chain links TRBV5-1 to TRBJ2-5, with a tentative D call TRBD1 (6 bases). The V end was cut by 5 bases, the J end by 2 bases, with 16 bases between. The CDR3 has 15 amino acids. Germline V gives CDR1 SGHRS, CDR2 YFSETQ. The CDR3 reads CASSAEGERQETQYF. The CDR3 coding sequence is TGCGCCAGCAGTGCTGAGGGGGAGCGGCAAGAGACCCAGTACTTC.

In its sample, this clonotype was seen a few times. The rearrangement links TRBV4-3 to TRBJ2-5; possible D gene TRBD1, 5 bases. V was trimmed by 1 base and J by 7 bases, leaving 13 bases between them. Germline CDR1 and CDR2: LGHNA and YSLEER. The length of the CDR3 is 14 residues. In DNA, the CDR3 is TGCGCCAGCAGCCAAGGGACACCGCCCAGGACCCAGTACTTC. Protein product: CASSQGTPPRTQYF.

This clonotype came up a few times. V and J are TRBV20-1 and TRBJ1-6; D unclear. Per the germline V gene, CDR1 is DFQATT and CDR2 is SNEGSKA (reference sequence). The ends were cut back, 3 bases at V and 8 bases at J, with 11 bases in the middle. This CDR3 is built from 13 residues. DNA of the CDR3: TGCAGTGCTAGGTCACAGTCCCATTCACCCCTCCACTTT. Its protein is CSARSQSHSPLHF.

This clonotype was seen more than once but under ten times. The CDR3 here is CASSLEAAVYGYTF. CDR3 sequence (DNA): TGTGCCAGCAGTTTAGAAGCGGCGGTTTATGGCTACACCTTC. This sequence joins TRBV12-3 or TRBV12-4 and TRBJ1-2; unclear D gene. Trimming removed 1 base from V and 5 bases from J, with 11 bases in between. This CDR3 has 14 residues.

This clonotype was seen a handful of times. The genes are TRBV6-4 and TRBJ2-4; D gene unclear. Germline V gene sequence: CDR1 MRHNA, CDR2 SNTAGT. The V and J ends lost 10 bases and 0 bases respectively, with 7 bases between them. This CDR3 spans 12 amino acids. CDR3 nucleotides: TGTGCCACCCATCTAGCCAAAAACATTCAGTACTTC. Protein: CATHLAKNIQYF.

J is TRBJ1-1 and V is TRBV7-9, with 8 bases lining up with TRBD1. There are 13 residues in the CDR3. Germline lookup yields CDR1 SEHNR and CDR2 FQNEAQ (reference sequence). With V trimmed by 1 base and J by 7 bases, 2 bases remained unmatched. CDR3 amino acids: CASSLVGTGEAFF. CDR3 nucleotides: TGTGCCAGCAGCTTAGTTGGGACAGGTGAAGCTTTCTTT.

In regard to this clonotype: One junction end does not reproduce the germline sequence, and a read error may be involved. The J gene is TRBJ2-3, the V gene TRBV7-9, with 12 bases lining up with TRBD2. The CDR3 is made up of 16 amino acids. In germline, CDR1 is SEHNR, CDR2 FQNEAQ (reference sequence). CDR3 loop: CASSPLAGGSTDTQYF. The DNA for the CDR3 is TGTGCCAGCAGCCCCCTAGCGGGGGGGAGCACGGATACGCAGTATTTT. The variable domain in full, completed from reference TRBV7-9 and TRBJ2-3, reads DTGVSQNPRHKITKRGQNVTFRCDPISEHNRLYWYRQTLGQGPEFLTYFQNEAQLEKSRLLSDRFSAERPKGSFSTLEIQRTEQGDSAMYLCASSPLAGGSTDTQYFGPGTRLTVL.

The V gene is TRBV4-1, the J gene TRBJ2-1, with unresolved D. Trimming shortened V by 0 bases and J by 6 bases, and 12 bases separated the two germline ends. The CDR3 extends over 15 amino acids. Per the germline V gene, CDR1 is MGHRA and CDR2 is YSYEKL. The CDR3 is CASSQEASTGNEQFF. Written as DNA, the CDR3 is TGCGCCAGCAGCCAAGAGGCTTCAACGGGCAATGAGCAGTTCTTC.

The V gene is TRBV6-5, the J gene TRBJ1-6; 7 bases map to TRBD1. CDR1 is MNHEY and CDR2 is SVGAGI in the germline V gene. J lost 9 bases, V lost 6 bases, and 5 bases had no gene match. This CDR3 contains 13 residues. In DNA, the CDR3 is TGTGCCAGCAGGACAGGGCGGATTTCACCCCTCCACTTT. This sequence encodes CASRTGRISPLHF.

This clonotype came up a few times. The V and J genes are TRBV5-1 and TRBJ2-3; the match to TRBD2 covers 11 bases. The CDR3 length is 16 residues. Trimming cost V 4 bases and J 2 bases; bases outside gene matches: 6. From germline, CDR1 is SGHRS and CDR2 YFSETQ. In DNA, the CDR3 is TGCGCCAGCAGCACGACTAGCGGGATAACCACAGATACGCAGTATTTT. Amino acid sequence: CASSTTSGITTDTQYF.

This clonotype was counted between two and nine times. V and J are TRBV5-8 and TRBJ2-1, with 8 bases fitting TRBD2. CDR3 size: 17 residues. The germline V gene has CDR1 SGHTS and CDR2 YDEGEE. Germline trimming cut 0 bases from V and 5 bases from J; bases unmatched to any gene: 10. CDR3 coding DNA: TGTGCCAGCAGCTTGGATGGGACTAGAATCACCAACAATGAGCAGTTCTTC. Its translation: CASSLDGTRITNNEQFF.

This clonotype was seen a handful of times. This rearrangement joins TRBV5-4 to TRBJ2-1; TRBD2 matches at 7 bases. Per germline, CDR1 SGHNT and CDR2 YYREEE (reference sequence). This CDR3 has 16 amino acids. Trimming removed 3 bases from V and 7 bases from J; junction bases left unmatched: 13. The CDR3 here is CASSSPGGGVLNEQFF. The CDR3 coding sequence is TGTGCCAGCAGCTCCCCCGGCGGGGGTGTATTGAATGAGCAGTTCTTC.

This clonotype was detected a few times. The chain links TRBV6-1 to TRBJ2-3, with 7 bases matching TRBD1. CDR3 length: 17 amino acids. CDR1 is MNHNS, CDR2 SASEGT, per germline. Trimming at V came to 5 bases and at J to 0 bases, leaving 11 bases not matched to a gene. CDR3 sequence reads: CASSPSPDRISTDTQYF. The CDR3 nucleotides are TGTGCCAGCAGTCCCTCCCCGGACAGGATCAGCACAGATACGCAGTATTTT.

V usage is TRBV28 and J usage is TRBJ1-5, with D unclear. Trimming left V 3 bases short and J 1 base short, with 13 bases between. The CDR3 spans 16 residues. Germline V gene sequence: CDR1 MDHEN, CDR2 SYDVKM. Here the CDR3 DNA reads TGTGCCAGCAGTTTTGGACGGACGGTGAGCAATCAGCCCCAGCATTTT. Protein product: CASSFGRTVSNQPQHF.

DNA of the CDR3: TGTGCCAGCTCGCAGAGCGAGGAAGAGACCCAGTACTTC. Protein product: CASSQSEEETQYF. V gene TRBV18 combines with J gene TRBJ2-5; no clear D gene. The CDR3 runs 13 residues. Deletions cut 6 bases from V and 3 bases from J, with 11 bases between. Germline V gene data show CDR1 as KGHSH and CDR2 as LQKENI.

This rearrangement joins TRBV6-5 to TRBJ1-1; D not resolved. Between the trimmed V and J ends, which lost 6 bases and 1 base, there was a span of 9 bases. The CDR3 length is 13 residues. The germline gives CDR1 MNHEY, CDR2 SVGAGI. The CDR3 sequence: CASRSQANTEAFF. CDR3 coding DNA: TGTGCCAGCAGGTCCCAGGCGAACACTGAAGCTTTCTTT.

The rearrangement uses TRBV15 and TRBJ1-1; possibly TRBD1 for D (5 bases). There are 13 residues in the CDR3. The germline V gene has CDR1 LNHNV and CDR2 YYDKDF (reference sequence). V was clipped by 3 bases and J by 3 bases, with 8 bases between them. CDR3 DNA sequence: TGTGCCACCAGCAGGGGGGATTACACTGAAGCTTTCTTT. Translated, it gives CATSRGDYTEAFF.

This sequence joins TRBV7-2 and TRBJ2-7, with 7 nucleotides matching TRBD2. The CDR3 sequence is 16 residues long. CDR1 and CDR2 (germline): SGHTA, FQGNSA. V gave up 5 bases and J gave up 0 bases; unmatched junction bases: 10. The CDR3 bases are TGTGCCAGCAGCCCCTTGGGGGGGTCCCTCTCCTACGAGCAGTACTTC. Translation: CASSPLGGSLSYEQYF. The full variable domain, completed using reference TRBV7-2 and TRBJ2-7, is GAGVSQSPSNKVTEKGKDVELRCDPISGHTALYWYRQSLGQGLEFLIYFQGNSAPDKSGLPSDRFSAERTGGSVSTLTIQRTQQEDSAVYLCASSPLGGSLSYEQYFGPGTRLTVT.

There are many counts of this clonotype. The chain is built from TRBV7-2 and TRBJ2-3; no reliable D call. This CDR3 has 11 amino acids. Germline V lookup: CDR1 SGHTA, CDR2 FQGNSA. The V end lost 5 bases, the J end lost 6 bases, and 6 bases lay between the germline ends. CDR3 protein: CASSPWDTQYF. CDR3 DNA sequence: TGTGCCAGCAGCCCTTGGGATACGCAGTATTTT.